This section outlines one TCR beta chain sequence together with its context. The antigen is not known. Profiling relied on immunoSEQ multiplex PCR, and the TCRdb table lists in-frame clones only, not all of them. The table has under 50,000 clones, around 77% seen once. The CDR3 runs to 13 residues. V was trimmed by 1 base and J by 2 bases, leaving 6 bases between them. Germline CDR1 SGHRS, CDR2 YFSETQ. The data derive from a study of PD-1 blockade in mismatch repair-deficient tumors. Study results and caveats: Rapid post-treatment expansion, then contraction, generally preceding radiologic response, marked tumor-resident clones.

The genes are TRBV5-1 and TRBJ2-5, with unresolved D. This receptor was obtained from an adult with mismatch repair-deficient cancer. The sample in question was PBMCs, obtained before pembrolizumab treatment. The chain's CDR3 is CASSLSTQETQYF. Here the CDR3 DNA reads TGCGCCAGCAGCTTGAGCACTCAAGAGACCCAGTACTTC.